Listed below are T cell receptor beta chains from one sample, sequenced in a study of blood T cell repertoires in COVID-19. TCRdb's table, derived via immunoSEQ multiplex PCR, lists solely in-frame clones and lacks some. The repertoire holds about 180,000 clones, with 80% to 90% as singletons. The sample comprised peripheral blood. The receptors come from an elderly woman with COVID-19, enrolled during active disease. The CDR3 runs from the conserved cysteine through the conserved F or W. The order of the fields is clone size, V gene, D gene, J gene, CDR3 protein, CDR3 DNA. A D gene is named only where the DNA matches it firmly. Size is stated for part of the rows, as once, few or many counts, or as a class when the clone is expanded.

size: NA; V: TRBV18; D: TRBD1; J: TRBJ1-2; CDR3: CASSRDRGPHYGYTF; DNA: TGTGCCAGCTCACGGGACAGGGGCCCACACTATGGCTACACCTTC
size: NA; V: TRBV15; D: TRBD2; J: TRBJ2-1; CDR3: CATSRALGLAGGPGNEQFF; DNA: TGTGCCACCAGCAGAGCCCTGGGACTAGCGGGAGGGCCGGGCAATGAGCAGTTCTTC
size: NA; V: TRBV6-6; D: TRBD1; J: TRBJ2-5; CDR3: CASSKGTGGAPGAQYF; DNA: TGTGCCAGCAGTAAGGGGACAGGGGGCGCCCCGGGGGCCCAGTACTTC
size: NA; V: TRBV7-9; D: TRBD2; J: TRBJ2-7; CDR3: CASSPPGLAATYEQYF; DNA: TGTGCCAGCAGCCCACCGGGACTAGCGGCAACCTACGAGCAGTACTTC
size: NA; V: TRBV28; D: NA; J: TRBJ1-1; CDR3: CASSLLRNTEAFF; DNA: TGTGCCAGCAGTTTATTGAGGAACACTGAAGCTTTCTTT
size: NA; V: TRBV7-2; D: TRBD2; J: TRBJ2-3; CDR3: CASSPQAGGRVDTQYF; DNA: TGTGCCAGCAGCCCCCAAGCGGGGGGGCGCGTGGATACGCAGTATTTT
size: NA; V: TRBV29-1; D: NA; J: TRBJ1-2; CDR3: CSVSQGSYGYTF; DNA: TGCAGCGTCTCACAGGGTTCCTATGGCTACACCTTC
size: NA; V: TRBV14; D: NA; J: TRBJ2-7; CDR3: CASSSAWSVRGEQYF; DNA: TGTGCCAGCAGCTCGGCATGGAGTGTACGCGGCGAGCAGTACTTC
size: NA; V: TRBV5-1; D: TRBD2; J: TRBJ2-1; CDR3: CASSSGTSGYNEQFF; DNA: TGCGCCAGCAGCTCCGGGACTAGCGGTTACAATGAGCAGTTCTTC
size: NA; V: TRBV7-2; D: TRBD2; J: TRBJ2-7; CDR3: CASSRTGLAGVREQYF; DNA: TGTGCCAGCAGCCGTACGGGACTAGCGGGAGTACGGGAGCAGTACTTC
size: NA; V: TRBV11-3; D: NA; J: TRBJ2-5; CDR3: CASSWGRETQYF; DNA: TGTGCCAGCAGCTGGGGCAGGGAGACCCAGTACTTC
size: few; V: TRBV19; D: NA; J: TRBJ1-4; CDR3: CASSTGTPAPNEKLFF; DNA: TGTGCCAGTAGTACCGGGACACCAGCCCCGAATGAAAAACTGTTTTTT
size: NA; V: TRBV21-1; D: NA; J: TRBJ2-3; CDR3: CASGKTGCTDTQYF; DNA: TGTGCCAGCGGAAAGACAGGGTGCACAGATACGCAGTATTTT
size: NA; V: TRBV4-3; D: NA; J: TRBJ2-3; CDR3: CASSQDGPGFLTDTQYF; DNA: TGCGCCAGCAGCCAAGATGGACCAGGGTTCCTCACAGATACGCAGTATTTT
size: NA; V: TRBV5-1; D: TRBD2; J: TRBJ2-3; CDR3: CASSDPSGSTDMQYF; DNA: TGCGCCAGCAGCGACCCTAGCGGGAGCACAGATATGCAGTATTTT
size: NA; V: TRBV6-2/TRBV6-3; D: TRBD2; J: TRBJ2-1; CDR3: CASSYKRGPDNEQFF; DNA: TGTGCCAGCAGTTACAAGCGGGGGCCGGACAATGAGCAGTTCTTC